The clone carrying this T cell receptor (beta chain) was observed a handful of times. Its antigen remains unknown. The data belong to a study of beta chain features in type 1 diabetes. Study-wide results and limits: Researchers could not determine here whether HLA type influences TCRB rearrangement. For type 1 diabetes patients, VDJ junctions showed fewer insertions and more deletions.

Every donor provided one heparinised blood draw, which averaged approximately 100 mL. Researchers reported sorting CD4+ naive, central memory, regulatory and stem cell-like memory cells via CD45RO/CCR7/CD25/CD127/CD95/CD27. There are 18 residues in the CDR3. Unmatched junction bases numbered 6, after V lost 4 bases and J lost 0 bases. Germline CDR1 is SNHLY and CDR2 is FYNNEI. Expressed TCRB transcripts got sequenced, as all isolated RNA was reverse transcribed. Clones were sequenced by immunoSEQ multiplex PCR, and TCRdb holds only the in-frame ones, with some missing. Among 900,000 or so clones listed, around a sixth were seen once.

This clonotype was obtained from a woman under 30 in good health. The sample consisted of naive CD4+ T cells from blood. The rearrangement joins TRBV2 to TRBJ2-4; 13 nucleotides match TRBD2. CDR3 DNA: TGTGCCAGCAGTGGTGTACTAGCGGGAGGGATAGCCAAAAACATTCAGTACTTC. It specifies CASSGVLAGGIAKNIQYF.